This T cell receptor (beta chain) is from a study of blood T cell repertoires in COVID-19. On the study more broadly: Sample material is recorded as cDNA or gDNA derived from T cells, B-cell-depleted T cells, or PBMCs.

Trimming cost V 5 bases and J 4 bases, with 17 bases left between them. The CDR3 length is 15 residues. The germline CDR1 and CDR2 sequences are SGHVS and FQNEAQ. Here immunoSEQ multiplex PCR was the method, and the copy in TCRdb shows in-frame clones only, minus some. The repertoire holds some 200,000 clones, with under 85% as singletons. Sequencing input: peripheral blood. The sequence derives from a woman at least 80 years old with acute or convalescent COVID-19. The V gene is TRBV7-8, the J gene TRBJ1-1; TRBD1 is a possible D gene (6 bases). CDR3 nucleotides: TGTGCCAGCAGCACCCGGGAAGGGGGTGGCACTGAAGCTTTCTTT. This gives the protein CASSTREGGGTEAFF.